This is a list of T cell receptor beta chains from one sample in a study of T cell repertoires in cytomegalovirus infection. TCRdb recomputed calls from the reads with MiXCR, one row per CDR3 protein. This sample has roughly 500,000 distinct CDR3 sequences; approximately 16% occur once, and the top ten carry roughly a quarter. Sequencing was performed on CD8+ T cells from PBMCs. These receptor sequences come from a human donor in good health (CMV status not recorded). Some clones in this sample may be carry-over from other donors' samples. Each CDR3 is given with its conserved first and last residue.

len,v_gene,j_gene,CDR3aa
16,TRBV2,TRBJ2-3,CASSVLLAGDTDTQYF
15,TRBV5-5,TRBJ1-6,CASSLEGVYNSPLHF
15,TRBV24-1,TRBJ1-5,CATSAGTHSNQPQHF
16,TRBV4-2,TRBJ2-1,CASSQVIGTSYNEQFF
14,TRBV5-6,TRBJ1-1,CASSLGQMDTEAFF
15,TRBV27,TRBJ1-5,CASSPRGRVGQPQHF
16,TRBV5-4,TRBJ2-2,CASSGPRDSGTGELFF
16,TRBV6-5,TRBJ2-7,CASSYSGGTRTYEQYF
16,TRBV5-1,TRBJ1-6,CASSLNIGQGNSPLHF
15,TRBV19,TRBJ2-7,CASSMRTEHLYEQYF
15,TRBV6-5,TRBJ2-1,CASRWNIGRNDEQFF
16,TRBV6-5,TRBJ1-4,CASSYSGSSTNEKLFF
16,TRBV7-9,TRBJ1-6,CASSASGGMRNSPLHF
11,TRBV19,TRBJ1-2,CASGGDGGYTF
18,TRBV7-9,TRBJ1-5,CASSLALGTADSNQPQHF
14,TRBV27,TRBJ1-5,CASSPQGLGQPQHF
12,TRBV4-1,TRBJ2-2,CASSPGTGGLFF
15,TRBV6-2/TRBV6-3,TRBJ1-4,CASRRRVATNEKLFF
15,TRBV11-2,TRBJ1-1,CASSREGPRVTEAFF
19,TRBV27,TRBJ2-7,CASPFPGLAGVDRLREQYF
17,TRBV7-3,TRBJ2-3,CASSSPTSGGDTDTQYF
13,TRBV9,TRBJ1-5,CASNTGAGQPQHF
15,TRBV27,TRBJ2-7,CASSLDGTGTYEQYF
13,TRBV27,TRBJ2-5,CASSLAGLGTQYF
16,TRBV6-1,TRBJ2-7,CASSEIGGSSSYEQYF
15,TRBV9,TRBJ1-5,CASSEGGVIHQPQHF
15,TRBV7-9,TRBJ1-6,CASSLGQGAGSPLHF
13,TRBV24-1,TRBJ1-5,CATRGGSNQPQHF
15,TRBV7-6,TRBJ2-3,CASSLGQSSTDTQYF
13,TRBV13,TRBJ2-7,CASATGLSYEQYF
14,TRBV27,TRBJ2-7,CASSRQGLTYEQYF
15,TRBV15,TRBJ1-1,CATSRDRNPLVEAFF
15,TRBV6-1,TRBJ2-5,CASSEAPAEQETQYF
15,TRBV7-9,TRBJ1-2,CASSTRDRVFEGYTF
21,TRBV5-1,TRBJ2-1,CASSLDKLALPFPSSYNEQFF
14,TRBV28,TRBJ2-5,CASSFLGIGETQYF
14,TRBV27,TRBJ2-1,CASSSRDRATEQFF
16,TRBV5-1,TRBJ1-6,CASSSTESAGAGPLHF
16,TRBV7-3,TRBJ2-3,CASSLIGRVSTDTQYF
14,TRBV5-1,TRBJ2-2,CASSLDPQTGELFF
13,TRBV12-3/TRBV12-4,TRBJ1-3,CASSTTGGNTIYF
12,TRBV27,TRBJ1-5,CASGVYGQPQHF
17,TRBV6-1,TRBJ2-7,CASSEARTGLKSYEQYF
14,TRBV28,TRBJ2-7,CASTSQEVVHEQYF
15,TRBV6-1,TRBJ2-7,CASSEDAGGPYEQYF
14,TRBV12-3/TRBV12-4,TRBJ1-1,CASSRGRENTEAFF
14,TRBV20-1,TRBJ2-7,CSAPGTGVTYEQYF
16,TRBV27,TRBJ2-3,CASSSSASGRAHTQYF